The rows below give T cell receptor beta chains drawn from one sample of a study of OX40 agonist ivuxolimab in advanced cancers. TCRdb keeps only in-frame clones here, not all; method: immunoSEQ multiplex PCR. The sample carries tens of thousands of clones, roughly nine tenths recorded once. The sequenced sample was CD4+ or CD8+ T cells sorted from blood, obtained in a trial of the OX40 agonist ivuxolimab. Every receptor here comes from an adult with an advanced solid tumor such as melanoma, head and neck, liver or kidney cancer. CDR3s include the opening cysteine and the closing phenylalanine or tryptophan. A D gene is named only where the DNA matches it firmly.

v_call	d_call	j_call	cdr3_aa	cdr3_nt
TRBV28	TRBD1	TRBJ1-5	CASTGTGGNQPQHF	TGTGCCAGCACCGGGACAGGGGGCAATCAGCCCCAGCATTTT
TRBV9	-	TRBJ1-1	CASSVETGNTEAFF	TGTGCCAGCAGCGTAGAAACAGGGAACACTGAAGCTTTCTTT
TRBV7-3	-	TRBJ2-7	CASSLVDNYEQYF	TGTGCCAGCAGCTTAGTGGACAACTACGAGCAGTACTTC
TRBV7-6	-	TRBJ2-7	CASSPPVGVAGRYEQYF	TGTGCCAGCAGCCCCCCGGTCGGGGTGGCGGGAAGGTACGAGCAGTACTTC
TRBV6-4	TRBD2	TRBJ2-3	CASSGTRGPDTQYF	TGTGCCAGCAGTGGGACTAGAGGACCAGATACGCAGTATTTT
TRBV5-6	-	TRBJ2-1	CASTYRVGISYNEQFF	TGTGCCAGCACCTACCGAGTGGGGATTTCCTACAATGAGCAGTTCTTC
TRBV19	-	TRBJ1-6	CASSIAASNNSPLHF	TGTGCCAGTAGTATCGCGGCAAGTAATAATTCACCCCTCCACTTT
TRBV6-4	TRBD2	TRBJ2-2	CASRAGTSGRLLDGELFF	TGTGCCAGCAGAGCCGGGACTAGCGGGCGCCTTTTAGACGGGGAGCTGTTTTTT
TRBV30	-	TRBJ2-2	CAWSYDGGGELFF	TGTGCCTGGAGTTACGACGGAGGAGGGGAGCTGTTTTTT
TRBV5-6	-	TRBJ1-1	CASSLRGGFHMNTEAFF	TGTGCCAGCAGCTTGAGAGGAGGTTTCCACATGAACACTGAAGCTTTCTTT
TRBV27	-	TRBJ2-3	CASSLVFGGYTDTQYF	TGTGCCAGCAGTTTAGTTTTTGGGGGTTACACAGATACGCAGTATTTT
TRBV4-1	TRBD2	TRBJ2-3	CASASGRGEDTQYF	TGCGCCAGCGCTAGCGGGAGAGGGGAAGATACGCAGTATTTT
TRBV4-1	-	TRBJ2-1	CASSQDLGNEQFF	TGCGCCAGCAGCCAAGATCTCGGTAATGAGCAGTTCTTC
TRBV19	-	TRBJ2-3	CASSIFWRGQGDTQYF	TGTGCCAGTAGTATTTTTTGGCGGGGCCAAGGAGATACGCAGTATTTT
TRBV19	-	TRBJ2-7	CASSITASFYEQYF	TGTGCCAGTAGTATAACCGCCAGCTTCTACGAGCAGTACTTC
TRBV7-9	-	TRBJ1-1	CASSLGAAEAFF	TGTGCCAGCAGCTTAGGGGCAGCTGAAGCTTTCTTT
TRBV6-5	-	TRBJ2-7	CASKVGTLPYEQYF	TGTGCCAGCAAGGTCGGGACGCTACCCTACGAGCAGTACTTC
TRBV28	-	TRBJ2-7	CASSRTRDVPYEQYF	TGTGCCAGCAGTCGGACCCGCGACGTTCCCTACGAGCAGTACTTC
TRBV7-3	-	TRBJ2-3	CASSSSGTGVSDTQYF	TGTGCCAGCAGCTCATCCGGGACGGGGGTTTCAGATACGCAGTATTTT
TRBV27	-	TRBJ2-1	CASSLLGGPNEQFF	TGTGCCAGCAGTTTATTGGGAGGACCCAATGAGCAGTTCTTC
TRBV7-9	-	TRBJ2-2	CASSLAGELFF	TGTGCCAGCAGCTTAGCCGGGGAGCTGTTTTTT